This T cell receptor (beta chain) was found in a study of blood T cell repertoires in COVID-19. The overall study: Samples of COVID-19 (acute and convalescent) were obtained from the United States, Italy and Spain. T cells, B-cell-depleted T cells, or PBMCs provided the cDNA or gDNA that served as material.

The junction had 5 bases not matched to a gene; V was cut back by 5 bases and J by 4 bases. CDR1 is SGHRS and CDR2 is YFSETQ in the germline V gene. The CDR3 has 15 amino acids. Original processing methods: It was from reference gene primer amplification that nucleated cell counts were estimated. Clones were read by immunoSEQ multiplex PCR, and TCRdb kept only the in-frame ones, dropping some. The DNA was the basis for D and trimming; V, J and clone size are from that table. This table has about 160,000 clones, approximately 83% appearing once. The J gene is TRBJ2-2, the V gene TRBV5-1, with 10 bases matching TRBD1. The sequence derives from a woman older than 75 with active or convalescent COVID-19. The sample comprised peripheral blood. The CDR3 sequence: CASSLGTGVTGELFF. The DNA of the CDR3 is TGCGCCAGCAGTCTCGGGACAGGGGTCACCGGGGAGCTGTTTTTT.